The 5 T cell receptor beta chains below come from one sample, sequenced in a study of naive and memory T cell subsets. TCR cDNA received a 3' ligated oligonucleotide that carried a UMI. Four PCR rounds used nested alpha and beta constant region primers plus the SP2 primer. In TCRdb, the 5' RACE reads were re-called with MiXCR into one record per CDR3 protein. Of approximately 32,000 distinct CDR3 sequences in the sample, around 17% were seen once. Receptors were obtained from a female donor in good health.

There are many counts of this clonotype. V is TRBV20-1 and J is TRBJ2-2; possibly TRBD1 for D (5 bases). The CDR3 contains 14 residues. The germline CDR1 and CDR2 sequences are DFQATT and SNEGSKA (reference sequence). The V gene lost 6 bases and the J gene lost 4 bases, with 15 bases spanning the gap. CDR3 region: CSARALAFTGELFF. The CDR3 DNA follows: TGCAGTGCCAGGGCGCTGGCTTTCACCGGGGAGCTGTTTTTT.

The chain combines TRBV6-2 or TRBV6-3 with TRBJ2-3; D is perhaps TRBD2 (6 bases). This CDR3 is 15 amino acids long. V lost 4 bases and J 2 bases, leaving 13 bases between the germline ends. Germline V lookup: CDR1 MNHEY, CDR2 SVGEGT. CDR3 in amino acids: CASSFRDLNTDTQYF. CDR3 nucleotides: TGTGCCAGCAGTTTCCGGGACTTGAACACAGATACGCAGTATTTT.

This chain uses TRBV6-4 with TRBJ1-1; 9 nucleotides match TRBD1. V shed 5 bases, J shed 4 bases, and the junction held 8 bases outside the gene matches. The CDR3 has 15 amino acids. Germline assignment: CDR1 MRHNA and CDR2 SNTAGT. CDR3 sequence reads: CASSLHTGGITEAFF. The CDR3 region has the DNA TGTGCCAGCAGTTTACACACAGGGGGCATCACTGAAGCTTTCTTT.

The sample holds a few counts of this clonotype. The rearrangement uses TRBV6-6 and TRBJ2-3; TRBD1 aligns across 11 bases. CDR1 and CDR2 (germline): MNHNY, SVGAGI (reference sequence). The CDR3 has 18 amino acids. V dropped 1 base and J dropped 0; count of bases not matched to a gene: 6. The CDR3 region has the DNA TGTGCCAGCAGTTACTGGGGACAGGGGGGATTCAGCACAGATACGCAGTATTTT. It yields the protein CASSYWGQGGFSTDTQYF.

This clonotype was seen a handful of times. This may arise from a read error, as a much more abundant clone is one base away. This chain joins TRBV6-5 and TRBJ1-2, with 10 bases matching TRBD1. CDR1 is MNHEY and CDR2 is SVGAGI in the germline V gene. V shed 9 bases and J 12 bases; nucleotides not matched to a gene: 16. CDR3 length: 14 residues. In nucleotides, the CDR3 is TGTGCCAGTCGCAAGCGGGGGACAGGGGACGGCGACACCTTC. This encodes CASRKRGTGDGDTF.